This TCR beta chain was sequenced in a study of cytomegalovirus exposure and HLA in healthy donors. The wider study: The study placed approximately 81% of its approximately 430 genotyped donors in the Caucasian-associated ancestry cluster.

This clone was seen once. The target antigen is unknown. This CDR3 has 16 amino acids. V was clipped by 3 bases and J by 2 bases, with 17 bases between them. From germline, CDR1 is KGHSH and CDR2 LQKENI. Amplification used 60 Vbeta primers and 13 Jbeta primers. Profiling relied on immunoSEQ multiplex PCR, and the TCRdb table lists in-frame clones only, not all of them. This table holds fewer than 150,000 clones, 75% to 90% found once. General study points: Prior analysis indicated that the majority of TCR beta V segments exhibited productivity approximately 90% or approximately 30% of the time.

The sequence derives from a woman between 25 and 40 years old in good health and CMV-seropositive. Sequencing was carried out using PBMCs. The V gene is TRBV18, the J gene TRBJ2-7, with D maybe TRBD2 (6 bases). Here the CDR3 DNA reads TGTGCCAGCTCACCCCCGGGACTCAACCTGCCCTACGAGCAGTACTTC. The encoded protein is CASSPPGLNLPYEQYF.